Below are 13 T cell receptor beta chains sequenced from a single sample in a study of technical replicates of blood from several donors. Sequencing used immunoSEQ multiplex PCR; TCRdb keeps in-frame clones, though not all of them. Of over 75,000 clones listed, around 97% are singletons. The sequenced sample was T cells isolated from PBMCs. The receptors originated from a human donor in good health.

This sequence joins TRBV2 and TRBJ2-5, with D tentatively TRBD2 (6 bases). V lost 4 bases and J 4 bases, leaving 22 bases between the germline ends. The CDR3 length is 17 residues. Germline CDR1 and CDR2: SNHLY and FYNNEI. CDR3 in DNA: TGTGCCAGCAGTGTAGGCTTTGGAGGGCGGGTCGGAGAGACCCAGTACTTC. Translated: CASSVGFGGRVGETQYF.

In regard to this clone: Distinct nucleotide sequences in the sample also encode this CDR3. The chain recombines TRBV14 with TRBJ2-7; D is perhaps TRBD2 (6 bases). Germline lookup yields CDR1 SGHDN and CDR2 FVKESK. This CDR3 spans 14 amino acids. Trimming cost V 1 base and J 4 bases, with 11 bases left between them. CDR3 region: CASSQVGGRYEQYF. CDR3 coding DNA: TGTGCCAGCAGCCAAGTCGGGGGTCGGTACGAGCAGTACTTC.

The chain uses TRBV27 and TRBJ2-2; 11 nucleotides line up with TRBD2. Trimming took 6 bases from V and 6 from J; bases not matched to a gene: 3. CDR1 MNHEY and CDR2 SMNVEV come from the germline V gene (reference sequence). The length of the CDR3 is 14 residues. The DNA of the CDR3 is TGTGCCAGCAGAATAGCGGGAGGGGCCGGGGAGCTGTTTTTT. Protein: CASRIAGGAGELFF.

The CDR3 reads CASSEIPGGSYNEQFF. CDR3 in DNA: TGTGCCAGCAGTGAAATTCCGGGGGGCTCCTACAATGAGCAGTTCTTC. The V and J genes are TRBV6-1 and TRBJ2-1, with 7 bases aligning to TRBD2. The V segment lost 2 bases and the J segment 0 bases; nucleotides outside the gene matches: 4. The germline V gene encodes CDR1 MNHNS and CDR2 SASEGT. The CDR3 is 16 residues long.

The rearrangement joins TRBV2 to TRBJ2-3, with D perhaps TRBD1 (7 bases). This CDR3 has 13 residues. Trimming stripped 8 bases from V and 4 bases from J, with 13 bases between. Germline loops: CDR1 SNHLY, CDR2 FYNNEI. DNA for the CDR3: TGTGCCAGCTCGGGCAGGGGGGCAGATACGCAGTATTTT. As protein: CASSGRGADTQYF.

This clone has more than one count but fewer than ten. The rearrangement joins TRBV4-1 to TRBJ1-1, with D unclear. This CDR3 is 16 amino acids long. Deletions cut 5 bases from V and 0 bases from J, with 16 bases between. Germline loops: CDR1 MGHRA, CDR2 YSYEKL. The CDR3 DNA is TGCGCCAGCAGCACCATGGGTCAGGAACTGAACACTGAAGCTTTCTTT. This gives the protein CASSTMGQELNTEAFF.

This chain uses TRBV5-4 with TRBJ1-2, with 10 bases identical to TRBD1. The V gene end was trimmed by 0 bases and the J gene end by 4 bases; junction bases not matched to a gene: 6. Germline lookup yields CDR1 SGHNT and CDR2 YYREEE (reference sequence). CDR3 length: 16 amino acids. CDR3 bases: TGTGCCAGCAGCTTGGGCGGACAGGGGGGCGGCTATGGCTACACCTTC. Translating it yields CASSLGGQGGGYGYTF.

This chain connects TRBV6-6 to TRBJ1-1, with 7 bases that match TRBD1. This CDR3 has 13 residues. J gave up 2 bases and V 10 bases, and 7 bases lay outside the gene matches. Germline CDR1 MNHNY, CDR2 SVGAGI (reference sequence). The CDR3 DNA reads as TGTGCCATCGACACAGGGGTCAACACTGAAGCTTTCTTT. Translation: CAIDTGVNTEAFF.

V and J are TRBV18 and TRBJ1-1; D not resolved. CDR3 length: 13 amino acids. V was cut by 5 bases and J by 3 bases, with 10 bases left in between. CDR1 is KGHSH and CDR2 is LQKENI in the germline V gene. CDR3 protein: CASSTTAYTEAFF. The CDR3 DNA reads TGTGCCAGCTCAACTACGGCGTACACTGAAGCTTTCTTT.

V is TRBV27 and J is TRBJ2-6; D is ambiguous. Germline CDR1 MNHEY, CDR2 SMNVEV (reference sequence). The CDR3 runs to 14 residues. V lost 1 base to trimming and J lost 2 bases, with 3 bases between them. CDR3 coding DNA: TGTGCCAGCAGTTTATTTACTGGGGCCAACGTCCTGACTTTC. The encoded protein is CASSLFTGANVLTF.

This chain joins TRBV5-6 and TRBJ2-3; 8 nucleotides agree with TRBD2. The trim removed 2 bases at V and 5 bases at J, leaving 7 bases unmatched. Germline V gene lookup returns CDR1 SGHDT and CDR2 YYEEEE. The CDR3 has 15 amino acids. The CDR3 is CASSFHGGARDTQYF. In DNA form, the CDR3 reads TGTGCCAGCAGCTTCCACGGGGGGGCCAGAGATACGCAGTATTTT.

This chain joins TRBV28 and TRBJ2-1; D ambiguous. The CDR3 is made up of 14 amino acids. V dropped 6 bases and J dropped 4 bases, with 13 bases sitting between them. From germline, CDR1 is MDHEN and CDR2 SYDVKM. The CDR3 nucleotides are TGTGCCAGCAGGAAAATGGTCAGGTACAATGAGCAGTTCTTC. It is translated as CASRKMVRYNEQFF.

The V and J genes are TRBV11-2 and TRBJ1-1, with D perhaps matching TRBD1 (5 bases). The germline CDR1 and CDR2 sequences are SGHAT and FQNNGV. V lost 5 bases, J lost 4 bases, and 14 bases lay in between. This CDR3 is built from 14 residues. The CDR3 DNA is TGTGCCAGCAGCACCCAGCAGGGAAGCACTGAAGCTTTCTTT. Amino acid sequence: CASSTQQGSTEAFF.